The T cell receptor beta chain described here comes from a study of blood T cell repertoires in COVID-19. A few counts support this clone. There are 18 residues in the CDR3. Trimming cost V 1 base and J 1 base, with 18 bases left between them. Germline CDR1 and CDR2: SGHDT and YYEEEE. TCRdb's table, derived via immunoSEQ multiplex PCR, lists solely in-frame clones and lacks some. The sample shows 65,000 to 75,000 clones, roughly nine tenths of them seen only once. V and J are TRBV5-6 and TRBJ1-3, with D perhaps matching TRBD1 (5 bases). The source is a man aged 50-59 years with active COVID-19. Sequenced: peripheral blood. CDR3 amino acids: CASSLPGLAGVSGNTIYF. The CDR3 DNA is TGTGCCAGCAGCTTGCCGGGGCTAGCGGGGGTGTCTGGAAACACCATATATTTT.